A selection of T cell receptor beta chains follows, all from one sample in a study of Ad26.COV2.S vaccination and SARS-CoV-2 variants. The repertoire was sequenced with immunoSEQ multiplex PCR; TCRdb's copy has only in-frame clones and lacks some. Of 400,000 to 450,000 clones listed, about 90% were seen once; the top ten hold more than 3.5%. This material consisted of peripheral blood, taken in a trial of Ad26.COV2.S vaccine versus placebo. These receptors all stem from a person aged 18-65 years who received the Ad26.COV2.S COVID-19 vaccine or a placebo. CDR3s include the opening cysteine and the closing phenylalanine or tryptophan. The D gene is left open where the match is weak. Not all rows give a size; the values are once, few, many and, for expanded clones, a class.

cdr3_aa cdr3_nt v_call clone_size j_call d_call
CASSRQNQGRETQYF TGTGCCAGCAGCCGCCAAAATCAGGGGAGGGAGACCCAGTACTTC TRBV27 NA TRBJ2-5 NA
CASSLYDTGELFF TGTGCCAGCAGCTTGTACGACACCGGGGAGCTGTTTTTT TRBV5-5 NA TRBJ2-2 NA
CASSYGGFPTDTQYF TGTGCCAGCAGTTACGGGGGGTTCCCCACAGATACGCAGTATTTT TRBV6-5 NA TRBJ2-3 NA
CASTIGTSGFGNEQFF TGTGCCAGCACAATAGGGACTAGCGGGTTCGGGAATGAGCAGTTCTTC TRBV5-6 NA TRBJ2-1 TRBD2
CAWSPFATGELFF TGTGCCTGGAGTCCGTTTGCCACCGGGGAGCTGTTTTTT TRBV30 NA TRBJ2-2 NA
CASSPYSGARQYF TGTGCCAGCAGCCCCTATTCTGGGGCACGCCAGTACTTC TRBV14 NA TRBJ2-5 NA
CASSSSGTGNTGELFF TGCGCCAGCAGCTCTTCCGGGACGGGAAACACCGGGGAGCTGTTTTTT TRBV5-1 NA TRBJ2-2 NA
CASSQAGTSTTRDTQYF TGTGCCAGCAGCCAAGCCGGGACTAGCACCACTCGAGATACGCAGTATTTT TRBV14 NA TRBJ2-3 TRBD2
CASSVDGSFNEKLFF TGTGCCAGCAGCGTAGATGGCAGTTTTAATGAAAAACTGTTTTTT TRBV9 NA TRBJ1-4 NA
CASSSIIQTTGELFF TGTGCCAGCAGCTCTATCATACAGACCACCGGGGAGCTGTTTTTT TRBV7-2 once TRBJ2-2 NA
CASSPARGQETQYF TGTGCCAGCAGCCCCGCCCGGGGTCAAGAGACCCAGTACTTC TRBV7-9 NA TRBJ2-5 NA
CATSGDFDNEQFF TGTGCCACCTCGGGGGACTTCGACAATGAGCAGTTCTTC TRBV27 NA TRBJ2-1 NA
CASSIEGGNGNTIYF TGTGCCAGTAGTATCGAAGGAGGGAACGGAAACACCATATATTTT TRBV19 NA TRBJ1-3 NA
CASSVELGAYNEQFF TGTGCCAGCAGCGTAGAACTGGGCGCCTACAATGAGCAGTTCTTC TRBV9 NA TRBJ2-1 NA
CASGTGTQYF TGTGCCAGCGGGACAGGTACCCAGTACTTC TRBV28 NA TRBJ2-5 TRBD1
CASSDGTGWPSNQPQHF TGTGCCAGCAGCGATGGGACAGGGTGGCCTAGCAATCAGCCCCAGCATTTT TRBV9 once TRBJ1-5 TRBD1
CASRATGINSPLHF TGTGCCAGCAGGGCGACAGGGATTAATTCACCCCTCCACTTT TRBV6-5 NA TRBJ1-6 TRBD1
CASSADRGGYEQYF TGTGCCAGCAGTGCAGACAGGGGGGGCTACGAGCAGTACTTC TRBV2 NA TRBJ2-7 TRBD1
CASSQSWDYEQYF TGTGCCAGCAGCCAATCTTGGGACTACGAGCAGTACTTC TRBV16 NA TRBJ2-7 NA
CATSRDWVNYEQYF TGTGCCACCAGCAGAGATTGGGTTAACTACGAGCAGTACTTC TRBV15 NA TRBJ2-7 NA
CATSPRGNTGELFF TGTGCCACCAGCCCTCGGGGGAACACCGGGGAGCTGTTTTTT TRBV24-1 NA TRBJ2-2 NA
CASSQEGGWAGNTGELFF TGCGCCAGCAGCCAAGAGGGGGGATGGGCGGGGAACACCGGGGAGCTGTTTTTT TRBV4-1 NA TRBJ2-2 NA
CASSGAGAVYGYTF TGTGCCAGCAGCGGGGCCGGAGCCGTATATGGCTACACCTTC TRBV7-2 NA TRBJ1-2 NA
CASSLRGLDSGANVLTF TGTGCCAGCAGCTTAAGGGGGCTAGACTCTGGGGCCAACGTCCTGACTTTC TRBV7-9 NA TRBJ2-6 TRBD1
CASSQGSTGELFF TGTGCCAGCAGCCAAGGGTCCACCGGGGAGCTGTTTTTT TRBV7-3 once TRBJ2-2 NA
CASSLILAGPGSYNEQFF TGTGCCAGCAGCTTAATTCTAGCGGGGCCAGGGTCCTACAATGAGCAGTTCTTC TRBV5-6 NA TRBJ2-1 TRBD2
CASSDRGPGVRTEAFF TGTGCCAGTAGTGACCGGGGACCCGGGGTCCGGACTGAAGCTTTCTTT TRBV19 once TRBJ1-1 NA
CSVEGHLYEQYF TGCAGCGTTGAGGGACACTTATACGAGCAGTACTTC TRBV29-1 NA TRBJ2-7 NA
CASQEVTGELFF TGTGCCAGTCAAGAAGTTACCGGGGAGCTGTTTTTT TRBV9 NA TRBJ2-2 NA
CASSWVAGGPQFF TGTGCCAGCAGTTGGGTAGCGGGAGGGCCGCAGTTCTTC TRBV6-5 NA TRBJ2-1 TRBD2
CASSRPTSGTYQETQYF TGTGCCAGCAGCCGACCCACTAGCGGGACTTACCAAGAGACCCAGTACTTC TRBV7-9 NA TRBJ2-5 TRBD2
CASINRAPPYEQYF TGTGCCAGCATAAATAGAGCGCCTCCCTACGAGCAGTACTTC TRBV6-5 NA TRBJ2-7 NA
CASSLRRGEQYF TGTGCCAGTAGTCTAAGACGAGGCGAGCAGTACTTC TRBV19 NA TRBJ2-7 NA
CASSAPGQGVTGELFF TGTGCCAGCAGCGCCCCGGGACAGGGGGTCACCGGGGAGCTGTTTTTT TRBV9 NA TRBJ2-2 TRBD1
CASSKGATEAFF TGTGCCAGCAGCAAAGGGGCTACTGAAGCTTTCTTT TRBV27 NA TRBJ1-1 NA
CASTQDRGGRRSNEQFF TGTGCCAGCACCCAGGACAGGGGAGGACGTAGGTCCAATGAGCAGTTCTTC TRBV3-1/TRBV3-2 NA TRBJ2-1 TRBD1
CASSVPANTEAFF TGTGCCAGCAGTGTCCCGGCGAACACTGAAGCTTTCTTT TRBV5-4 NA TRBJ1-1 NA
CASSPSQGLALDTQYF TGTGCCAGCAGCCCCTCCCAGGGACTAGCGTTAGATACGCAGTATTTT TRBV7-3 NA TRBJ2-3 TRBD2
CSVEAGPRGTQYF TGCAGCGTTGAGGCGGGTCCCCGTGGGACCCAGTACTTC TRBV29-1 NA TRBJ2-5 NA
CASSQGVGLAGGRQETQYF TGTGCCAGCAGCCAAGGGGTGGGACTAGCGGGAGGTAGGCAAGAGACCCAGTACTTC TRBV3-1/TRBV3-2 few TRBJ2-5 TRBD2
CASSLGSGSYEQYF TGCGCCAGCAGCTTGGGATCAGGGTCCTACGAGCAGTACTTC TRBV5-1 NA TRBJ2-7 NA
CASSLGGHPGNEKLFF TGTGCCAGCAGTTTAGGAGGACATCCAGGGAATGAAAAACTGTTTTTT TRBV28 NA TRBJ1-4 NA
CASSPPGADTQYF TGTGCCAGCAGCCCCCCCGGGGCAGATACGCAGTATTTT TRBV7-9 NA TRBJ2-3 NA
CASNRQGSTEAFF TGTGCCAGCAACCGACAGGGAAGCACTGAAGCTTTCTTT TRBV9 NA TRBJ1-1 TRBD1
CASSQDIVYEQYF TGTGCCAGCAGTCAAGACATAGTCTACGAGCAGTACTTC TRBV28 NA TRBJ2-7 NA
CASSGQGVTYGYTF TGTGCCAGCAGTGGACAGGGAGTCACCTATGGCTACACCTTC TRBV2 NA TRBJ1-2 TRBD1
CASSLSTAEKLFF TGTGCCAGCAGCTTAAGTACCGCTGAAAAACTGTTTTTT TRBV5-4 NA TRBJ1-4 NA
CASSSLGRSTDTQYF TGTGCCAGCAGCTCCCTTGGGAGGAGCACAGATACGCAGTATTTT TRBV7-2 few TRBJ2-3 NA
CALSRVNTEAFF TGTGCTCTAAGTCGGGTGAACACTGAAGCTTTCTTT TRBV30 NA TRBJ1-1 NA
CASSEGRLAGEGLETQYF TGTGCCAGCAGTGAAGGTCGGCTAGCGGGAGAGGGGCTAGAGACCCAGTACTTC TRBV6-1 NA TRBJ2-5 TRBD2